The 27 T cell receptor beta chains in this list originate from one sample, sequenced in a study of CD4 T cells in relation to SARS-CoV-2 and coronaviruses. Only in-frame clones appear in the TCRdb table, and some are missing; sequencing was by immunoSEQ multiplex PCR. This table has about 38,000 clones, roughly 80% appearing once. These receptors' targets are unknown. Sequences were obtained from memory CD4+ T cells from PBMCs, cultured in vitro. Receptors originate from an adult with COVID-19.

V usage is TRBV13 and J usage is TRBJ1-6; D gene unclear. CDR1 PRHDT and CDR2 FYEKMQ come from the germline V gene (reference sequence). Trimming shortened V by 1 base and J by 14 bases, and 15 bases separated the two germline ends. CDR3 length equals 14 residues. This CDR3 reads CASSLEATLSSLHF. For the CDR3, the DNA is TGTGCCAGCAGCTTAGAGGCCACTCTCTCTTCCCTCCACTTT.

The V and J genes are TRBV28 and TRBJ2-3; TRBD2 matches 11 bases. The CDR3 has 18 amino acids. V shed 2 bases and J 5 bases; nucleotides not matched to a gene: 12. Looked up from germline, CDR1 is MDHEN and CDR2 is SYDVKM. CDR3: CASSLTRRLAGGEDTQYF. The CDR3 coding sequence is TGTGCCAGCAGTTTAACGCGGAGGCTAGCGGGAGGAGAAGATACGCAGTATTTT.

The rearrangement links TRBV7-2 to TRBJ1-3; 7 nucleotides line up with TRBD1. CDR1 and CDR2 from the germline V gene are SGHTA and FQGNSA. Losses at the gene ends were 1 base for V and 2 bases for J; bases not matched to a gene: 5. The CDR3 contains 16 residues. DNA for the CDR3: TGTGCCAGCAGCTTAGGGGACAGTAGGACTGGAAACACCATATATTTT. It specifies CASSLGDSRTGNTIYF.

The chain employs TRBV9 and TRBJ2-3; D is undetermined. The CDR3 covers 15 residues. The germline V gene has CDR1 SGDLS and CDR2 YYNGEE. V was trimmed by 2 bases and J by 0 bases, leaving 10 bases between them. CDR3: CASSVGDISTDTQYF. CDR3 in DNA: TGTGCCAGCAGCGTGGGCGATATTAGCACAGATACGCAGTATTTT.

Points on this clone: At one end, the junction sequence differs from germline, possibly due to a read error. Other nucleotide sequences in the sample specify the same CDR3. In DNA form, the CDR3 reads TGTGCCAGCAGTGGAACTAGCACCGATACGCAGTATTTT. As protein: CASSGTSTDTQYF. This chain links TRBV2 with TRBJ2-3; tentatively, D is TRBD2 (6 bases). The CDR3 totals 13 residues. Per germline, CDR1 SNHLY and CDR2 FYNNEI.

V usage is TRBV24-1 and J usage is TRBJ2-1, with 10 bases matching TRBD2. The germline V gene encodes CDR1 KGHDR and CDR2 SFDVKD. CDR3 length: 17 residues. The V segment lost 4 bases and the J segment 0 bases; nucleotides outside the gene matches: 5. DNA of the CDR3: TGTGCCACCAGTGACCCATCTAGCGGGAGCTCCTACAATGAGCAGTTCTTC. This sequence encodes CATSDPSSGSSYNEQFF.

V is TRBV5-1 and J is TRBJ2-1, with 10 positions matching TRBD2. This CDR3 has 15 amino acids. The trim removed 3 bases at V and 6 bases at J, leaving 6 bases unmatched. Germline CDR1 SGHRS, CDR2 YFSETQ. The CDR3 here is CASSSLAGSANEQFF. CDR3 nucleotides: TGCGCCAGCAGCTCACTAGCGGGATCAGCCAATGAGCAGTTCTTC.

This chain connects TRBV9 to TRBJ2-5, with 7 bases fitting TRBD2. Per the germline V gene, CDR1 is SGDLS and CDR2 is YYNGEE. This CDR3 is 15 amino acids long. Trimming took 0 bases from V and 5 from J; bases not matched to a gene: 7. The chain's CDR3 is CASSVGPTSAETQYF. The CDR3 DNA reads TGTGCCAGCAGCGTAGGGCCAACTAGCGCGGAGACCCAGTACTTC.

The V and J genes are TRBV5-4 and TRBJ2-3; possible D gene TRBD2, 6 bases. The germline gives CDR1 SGHNT, CDR2 YYREEE (reference sequence). The CDR3 has 16 amino acids. Trimming stripped 4 bases from V and 2 bases from J, with 17 bases between. The CDR3 sequence: CASSTGGRELTDTQYF. CDR3 coding DNA: TGTGCCAGCAGCACCGGGGGAAGGGAACTCACAGATACGCAGTATTTT.

The chain joins TRBV6-1 to TRBJ2-3; possible D gene TRBD1, 6 bases. Trimming cost V 2 bases and J 5 bases, with 14 bases left between them. The CDR3 is made up of 15 amino acids. CDR1 and CDR2 (germline): MNHNS, SASEGT. The CDR3 sequence is CASSESLGGGDTQYF. CDR3 coding DNA: TGTGCCAGCAGTGAATCGCTTGGGGGCGGAGATACGCAGTATTTT.

The rearrangement links TRBV5-1 to TRBJ2-7, with a possible D match to TRBD1 (5 bases). V dropped 0 bases and J dropped 4 bases, with 14 bases sitting between them. The CDR3 extends over 15 amino acids. Germline CDR1 SGHRS, CDR2 YFSETQ. The DNA of the CDR3 is TGCGCCAGCAGCTTGGTCACGGTAGGGGCTTACGAGCAGTACTTC. Protein: CASSLVTVGAYEQYF.

The J gene is TRBJ2-1, the V gene TRBV28, with TRBD1 matching over 10 bases. The CDR3 length is 17 residues. Germline assignment: CDR1 MDHEN and CDR2 SYDVKM. The trim removed 3 bases at V and 5 bases at J, leaving 10 bases unmatched. The CDR3: CASSFGTGAMAHNEQFF. CDR3 nucleotide sequence: TGTGCCAGCAGTTTCGGGACAGGGGCCATGGCTCACAATGAGCAGTTCTTC.

The chain couples TRBV14 to TRBJ1-2, with TRBD1 as a possible D gene (6 bases). CDR1 SGHDN and CDR2 FVKESK come from the germline V gene. The V and J ends lost 2 bases and 3 bases respectively, with 16 bases between them. The CDR3 consists of 16 residues. Here the CDR3 reads CASSQTGQPFDYGYTF. The DNA for the CDR3 is TGTGCCAGCAGCCAAACTGGACAGCCCTTCGACTATGGCTACACCTTC. The full variable domain, in which reference TRBV14 and TRBJ1-2 provide the parts outside the CDR3, is EAGVTQFPSHSVIEKGQTVTLRCDPISGHDNLYWYRRVMGKEIKFLLHFVKESKQDESGMPNNRFLAERTGGTYSTLKVQPAELEDSGVYFCASSQTGQPFDYGYTFGSGTRLTVV.

The gene calls are TRBV5-1 and TRBJ2-7; D might be TRBD1 (7 bases). The germline V gene encodes CDR1 SGHRS and CDR2 YFSETQ. V lost 4 bases, J lost 2 bases, and 13 bases lay in between. The CDR3 loop spans 14 amino acids. DNA of the CDR3: TGCGCCAGCAGCCGGTCAGGGGGGACCTACGAGCAGTACTTC. Translated: CASSRSGGTYEQYF.

The chain couples TRBV20-1 to TRBJ2-5; weak D call: TRBD2 (6 bases). Trimming shortened V by 3 bases and J by 0 bases, and 11 bases separated the two germline ends. This CDR3 is built from 14 residues. CDR1 is DFQATT and CDR2 is SNEGSKA in the germline V gene (reference sequence). This CDR3 reads CSASAGLYQETQYF. The CDR3 DNA reads as TGCAGTGCTAGTGCGGGACTTTACCAAGAGACCCAGTACTTC.

Written as DNA, the CDR3 is TGCGCCAGCAGCTTGGCCGGGACTAGATTATACGAGCAGTACTTC. This sequence encodes CASSLAGTRLYEQYF. The rearrangement uses TRBV5-1 and TRBJ2-7, with 8 bases aligning to TRBD2. The germline gives CDR1 SGHRS, CDR2 YFSETQ. This CDR3 region has 15 residues. After removal of 0 bases from V and 4 bases from J, the junction contained 6 bases not matched to a gene.

This clone was counted between two and nine times. The chain employs TRBV29-1 and TRBJ2-3; weak D call: TRBD2 (7 bases). The CDR3 sequence is 15 residues long. Germline lookup yields CDR1 SQVTM and CDR2 ANQGSEA. Deletions cut 7 bases from V and 2 bases from J, with 19 bases between. The CDR3, as DNA: TGCAGCGCCCGGGGGGCGGGGGTAAACACAGATACGCAGTATTTT. Residues: CSARGAGVNTDTQYF.

This clone appeared a single time. The V and J genes are TRBV6-2 or TRBV6-3 and TRBJ2-5, with D possibly being TRBD2 (6 bases). Trimming stripped 7 bases from V and 5 bases from J, with 14 bases between. Germline values: CDR1 MNHEY, CDR2 SVGEGT. The CDR3 loop spans 13 amino acids. The CDR3 region is CASTPGGTETQYF. For the CDR3, the DNA is TGTGCCAGCACCCCAGGCGGGACGGAGACCCAGTACTTC.

J is TRBJ1-1 and V is TRBV5-1; TRBD1 aligns across 7 bases. V trimming: 3 bases; J trimming: 2 bases; junction bases outside the gene matches: 7. This CDR3 is 15 amino acids long. In germline, CDR1 is SGHRS, CDR2 YFSETQ. The CDR3 nucleotides are TGCGCCAGCAGCTCCGATGGGACAGAAAACACTGAAGCTTTCTTT. This codes for CASSSDGTENTEAFF.

The chain combines TRBV7-2 with TRBJ2-3; 8 bases are shared with TRBD2. The junction had 11 bases not matched to a gene; V was cut back by 3 bases and J by 0 bases. Germline V gene data show CDR1 as SGHTA and CDR2 as FQGNSA. The length of the CDR3 is 18 residues. CDR3 coding DNA: TGTGCCAGCAGCTTCCGGACTAGCAGCATTTATAGCACAGATACGCAGTATTTT. This encodes CASSFRTSSIYSTDTQYF.

V is TRBV13 and J is TRBJ1-2; 8 bases are shared with TRBD1. The CDR3 covers 15 residues. The germline gives CDR1 PRHDT, CDR2 FYEKMQ (reference sequence). V dropped 5 bases and J dropped 4; count of bases not matched to a gene: 9. CDR3 residues: CASSVGTGVIYGYTF. The CDR3 nucleotides are TGTGCCAGCAGCGTCGGGACAGGAGTTATCTATGGCTACACCTTC.

The chain links TRBV7-2 to TRBJ2-7; 11 bases match TRBD2. V was clipped by 4 bases and J by 6 bases; unmatched bases: 20. CDR1 SGHTA and CDR2 FQGNSA come from the germline V gene. The CDR3 totals 19 residues. The CDR3 loop is CASSSSLAGGPLGVFEQYF. In DNA form, the CDR3 reads TGTGCCAGCAGCTCCTCGCTAGCGGGAGGCCCCCTGGGGGTATTCGAGCAGTACTTC.

In this sample, this clone turned up once. The V call is TRBV7-2, the J call TRBJ1-5; D gene unclear. Trimming took off 5 bases at V and 0 bases at J, with 11 bases between the two ends. This CDR3 spans 15 amino acids. Germline V lookup: CDR1 SGHTA, CDR2 FQGNSA. CDR3 in amino acids: CASSPAGYSNQPQHF. The CDR3 DNA sequence: TGTGCCAGCAGCCCGGCGGGCTATAGCAATCAGCCCCAGCATTTT.

This chain uses TRBV6-4 with TRBJ2-3, with 8 bases fitting TRBD2. Trimming cost V 0 bases and J 0 bases; bases outside gene matches: 2. CDR1 is MRHNA and CDR2 is SNTAGT in the germline V gene. This CDR3 contains 16 residues. The CDR3 region is CASSDSASGSTDTQYF. The CDR3 nucleotides are TGTGCCAGCAGTGACTCGGCTAGCGGGAGCACAGATACGCAGTATTTT.

This sequence joins TRBV6-5 and TRBJ1-2, with D perhaps TRBD1 (6 bases). Germline CDR1 MNHEY, CDR2 SVGAGI. Trimming took 7 bases from V and 2 from J, leaving 17 bases between them. This CDR3 spans 15 amino acids. CDR3 sequence: CASTQGQGQNYGYTF. The DNA of the CDR3 is TGTGCCAGCACCCAAGGTCAGGGGCAGAACTATGGCTACACCTTC.

This clone was seen a single time. The V gene is TRBV19, the J gene TRBJ2-7, with a weak D call TRBD2 (6 bases). V dropped 5 bases and J dropped 0 bases, with 14 bases sitting between them. The CDR3 is 15 residues long. Germline V gives CDR1 LNHDA, CDR2 SQIVND (reference sequence). In DNA, the CDR3 is TGTGCCAGTAGTCTCCGTCGGGGGACCTCCTACGAGCAGTACTTC. This gives the protein CASSLRRGTSYEQYF.

CDR3 amino acids: CASSEGPSGTYEQYF. The CDR3 DNA reads TGTGCCAGCAGTGAAGGTCCTAGCGGGACCTACGAGCAGTACTTC. The chain combines TRBV2 with TRBJ2-7, with 9 nucleotides matching TRBD2. Germline V CDR1 and CDR2: SNHLY, FYNNEI. The CDR3 length is 15 residues. After removal of 1 base from V and 2 bases from J, the junction contained 3 bases not matched to a gene. Supplemented by reference TRBV2 and TRBJ2-7, the full variable domain reads EPEVTQTPSHQVTQMGQEVILRCVPISNHLYFYWYRQILGQKVEFLVSFYNNEISEKSEIFDDQFSVERPDGSNFTLKIRSTKLEDSAMYFCASSEGPSGTYEQYFGPGTRLTVT.